Here is one T cell receptor beta chain with its context. Germline V gives CDR1 LNHNV, CDR2 YYDKDF (reference sequence). The CDR3 runs to 17 residues. The data derive from a study of T cells expressing NK-cell markers. Background on the study: The TCR beta repertoires were obtained from sorted CD3+CD56+NKG2C+, CD3+CD56+NKG2C- and CD3+CD56-NKG2C+ T cells.

The authors generated TCR beta cDNA through 5'RACE template switching with UMIs. From the 5' RACE reads, TCRdb lists one entry per CDR3 protein and no DNA. This sample's table reports about half a million distinct CDR3 sequences. The receptor was derived from a woman aged 50 to 65 in good health. Material for sequencing was blood T cells: a sorted CD56 or NKG2C T cell subset, CD4+ or CD8+ T cells, or bulk PBMC T cells (not recorded which). The chain employs TRBV15 and TRBJ1-2; TCRdb indicates TRBD1, and absent DNA this call remains unverified. The CDR3: CATSRVVGAGNVEGYTF. The entire variable domain, with the rest obtained from reference TRBV15 and TRBJ1-2, is as follows: DAMVIQNPRYQVTQFGKPVTLSCSQTLNHNVMYWYQQKSSQAPKLLFHYYDKDFNNEADTPDNFQSRRPNTSFCFLDIRSPGLGDTAMYLCATSRVVGAGNVEGYTFGSGTRLTVV.